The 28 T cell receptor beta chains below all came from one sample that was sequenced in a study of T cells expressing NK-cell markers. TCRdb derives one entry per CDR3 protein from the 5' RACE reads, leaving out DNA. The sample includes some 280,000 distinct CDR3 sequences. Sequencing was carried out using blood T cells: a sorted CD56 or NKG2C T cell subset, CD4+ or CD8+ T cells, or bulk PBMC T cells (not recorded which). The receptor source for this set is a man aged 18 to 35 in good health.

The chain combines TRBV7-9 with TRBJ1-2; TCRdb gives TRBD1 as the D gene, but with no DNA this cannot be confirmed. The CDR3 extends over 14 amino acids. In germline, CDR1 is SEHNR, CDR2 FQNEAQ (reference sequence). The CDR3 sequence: CASSLGGAVYGYTF.

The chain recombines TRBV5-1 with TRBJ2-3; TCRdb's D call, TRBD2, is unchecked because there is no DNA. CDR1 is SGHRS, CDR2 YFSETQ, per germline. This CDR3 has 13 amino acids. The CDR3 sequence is CASSQDFIDTQYF.

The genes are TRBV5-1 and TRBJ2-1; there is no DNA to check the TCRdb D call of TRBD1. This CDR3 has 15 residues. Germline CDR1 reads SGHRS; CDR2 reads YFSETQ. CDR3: CASSLAQTGNNEQFF.

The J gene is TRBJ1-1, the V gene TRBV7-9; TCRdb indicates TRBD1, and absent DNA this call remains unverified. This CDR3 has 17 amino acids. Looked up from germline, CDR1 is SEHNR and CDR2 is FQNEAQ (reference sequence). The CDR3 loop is CASSLARDTGLPTEAFF.

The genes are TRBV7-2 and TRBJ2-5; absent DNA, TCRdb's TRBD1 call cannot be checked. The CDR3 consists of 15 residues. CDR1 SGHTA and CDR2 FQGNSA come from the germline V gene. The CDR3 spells CASSFSGQGAETQYF.

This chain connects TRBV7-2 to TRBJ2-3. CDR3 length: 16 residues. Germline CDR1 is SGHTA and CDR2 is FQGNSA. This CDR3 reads CASSLKRRGGTDTQYF.

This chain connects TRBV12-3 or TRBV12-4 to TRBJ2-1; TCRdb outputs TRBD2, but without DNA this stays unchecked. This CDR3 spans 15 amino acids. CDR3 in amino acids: CASSPRAGKYNEQFF.

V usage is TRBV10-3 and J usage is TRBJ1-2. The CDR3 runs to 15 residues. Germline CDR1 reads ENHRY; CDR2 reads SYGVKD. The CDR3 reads CAISEDTVEAVGYTF.

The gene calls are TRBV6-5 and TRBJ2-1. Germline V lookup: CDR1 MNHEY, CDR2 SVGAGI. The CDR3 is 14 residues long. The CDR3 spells CASSYLTAVNEQFF.

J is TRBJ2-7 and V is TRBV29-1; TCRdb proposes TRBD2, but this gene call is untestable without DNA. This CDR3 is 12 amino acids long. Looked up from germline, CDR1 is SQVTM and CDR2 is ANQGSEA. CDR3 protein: CSVEGTRLEQYF.

CDR3 loop: CASSMYRAYEQYF. V usage is TRBV19 and J usage is TRBJ2-7. The germline V gene has CDR1 LNHDA and CDR2 SQIVND (reference sequence). The CDR3 length is 13 residues.

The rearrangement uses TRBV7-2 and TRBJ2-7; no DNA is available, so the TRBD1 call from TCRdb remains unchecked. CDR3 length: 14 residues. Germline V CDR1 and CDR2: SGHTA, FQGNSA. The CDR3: CASSYRQGGHEQYF.

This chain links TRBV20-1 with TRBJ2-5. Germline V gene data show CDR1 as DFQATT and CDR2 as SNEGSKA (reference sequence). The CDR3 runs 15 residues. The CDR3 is CSATQPTGNQETQYF.

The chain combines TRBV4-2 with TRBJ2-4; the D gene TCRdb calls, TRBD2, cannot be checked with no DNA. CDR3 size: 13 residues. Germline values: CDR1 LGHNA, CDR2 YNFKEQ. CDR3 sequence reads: CASSQDLDGRVYF.

CDR3 loop: CSARGGAKRDTQYF. This chain uses TRBV20-1 with TRBJ2-3; the D gene TCRdb calls, TRBD1, cannot be checked with no DNA. This CDR3 region has 14 residues. The germline gives CDR1 DFQATT, CDR2 SNEGSKA (reference sequence).

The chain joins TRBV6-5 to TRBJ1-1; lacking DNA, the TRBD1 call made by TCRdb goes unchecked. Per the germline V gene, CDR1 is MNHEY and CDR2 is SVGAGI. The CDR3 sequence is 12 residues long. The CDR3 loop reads CASSYEQGEAFF.

CDR3 residues: CSVESRDRVYEQYF. The chain couples TRBV29-1 to TRBJ2-7; TCRdb's D gene call, TRBD1, goes unchecked for lack of DNA. Looked up from germline, CDR1 is SQVTM and CDR2 is ANQGSEA. The length of the CDR3 is 14 residues.

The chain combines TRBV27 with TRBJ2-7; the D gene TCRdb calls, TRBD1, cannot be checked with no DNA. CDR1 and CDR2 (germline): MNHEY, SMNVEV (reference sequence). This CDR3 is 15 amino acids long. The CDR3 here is CASSLSWDETYEQYF.

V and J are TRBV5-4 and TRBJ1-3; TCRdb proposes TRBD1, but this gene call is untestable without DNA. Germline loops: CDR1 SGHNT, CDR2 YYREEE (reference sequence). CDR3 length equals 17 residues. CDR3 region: CASSLQGRESSGNTIYF.

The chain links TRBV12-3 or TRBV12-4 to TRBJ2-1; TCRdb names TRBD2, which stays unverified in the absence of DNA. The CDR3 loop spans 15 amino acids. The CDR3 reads CASASQPALYNEQFF.

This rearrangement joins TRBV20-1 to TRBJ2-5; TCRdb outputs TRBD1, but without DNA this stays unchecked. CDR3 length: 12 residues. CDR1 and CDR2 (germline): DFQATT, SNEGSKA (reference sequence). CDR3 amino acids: CSARDRGETQYF.

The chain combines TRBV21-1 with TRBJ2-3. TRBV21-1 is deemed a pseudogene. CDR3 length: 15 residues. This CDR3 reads CASSKARNSTDTQYF.

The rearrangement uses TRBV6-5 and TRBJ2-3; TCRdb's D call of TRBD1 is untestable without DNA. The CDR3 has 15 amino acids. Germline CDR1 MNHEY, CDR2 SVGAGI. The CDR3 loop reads CASSWTGGLTDTQYF.

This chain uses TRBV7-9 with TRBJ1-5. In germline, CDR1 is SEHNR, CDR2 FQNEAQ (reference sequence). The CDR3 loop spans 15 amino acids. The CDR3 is CASSSGARSEQPQHF.

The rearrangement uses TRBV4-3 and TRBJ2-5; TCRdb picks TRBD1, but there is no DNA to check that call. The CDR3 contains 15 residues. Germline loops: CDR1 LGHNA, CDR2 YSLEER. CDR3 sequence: CASSPRSGEKETQYF.

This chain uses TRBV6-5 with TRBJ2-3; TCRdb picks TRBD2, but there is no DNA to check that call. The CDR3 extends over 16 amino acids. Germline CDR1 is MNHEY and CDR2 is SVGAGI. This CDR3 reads CASSYSRFSGTDTQYF.

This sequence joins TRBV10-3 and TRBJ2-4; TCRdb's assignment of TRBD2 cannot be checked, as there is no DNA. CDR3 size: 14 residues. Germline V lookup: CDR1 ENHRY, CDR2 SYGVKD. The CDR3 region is CAISESGGTAIQYF.

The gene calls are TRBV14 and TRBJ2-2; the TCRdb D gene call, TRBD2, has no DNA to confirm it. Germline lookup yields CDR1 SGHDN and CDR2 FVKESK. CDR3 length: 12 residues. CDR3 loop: CASSQGPGELFF. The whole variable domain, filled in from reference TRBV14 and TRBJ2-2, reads EAGVTQFPSHSVIEKGQTVTLRCDPISGHDNLYWYRRVMGKEIKFLLHFVKESKQDESGMPNNRFLAERTGGTYSTLKVQPAELEDSGVYFCASSQGPGELFFGEGSRLTVL.